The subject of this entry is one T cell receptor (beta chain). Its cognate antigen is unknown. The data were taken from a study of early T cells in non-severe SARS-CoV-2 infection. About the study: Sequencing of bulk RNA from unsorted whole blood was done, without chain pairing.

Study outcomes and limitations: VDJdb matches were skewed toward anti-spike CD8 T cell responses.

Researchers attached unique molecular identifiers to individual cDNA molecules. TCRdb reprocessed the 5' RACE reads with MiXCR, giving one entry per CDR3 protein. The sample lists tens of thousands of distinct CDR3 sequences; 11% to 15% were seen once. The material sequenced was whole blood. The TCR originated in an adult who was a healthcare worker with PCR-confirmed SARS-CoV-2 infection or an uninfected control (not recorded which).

This chain's CDR3 is CASSPQSGAGRSGANVLTF. CDR3 bases: TGTGCCAGCAGCCCTCAGAGCGGGGCAGGCCGCTCTGGGGCCAACGTCCTGACTTTC. This chain uses TRBV7-3 with TRBJ2-6, with 7 bases matching TRBD2. After removal of 5 bases from V and 0 bases from J, the junction contained 13 bases not matched to a gene. Germline-derived CDR1 and CDR2 are SGHTA and FQGTGA. CDR3 length: 19 amino acids.